This T cell receptor (beta chain) is from a study of shared clonotypes between healthy human individuals. Background on the study: Those who served as donors were a couple of women and a few men between the ages of 18 and 49.

After removal of 2 bases from V and 2 bases from J, the junction contained 6 bases not matched to a gene. Germline V gene sequence: CDR1 MGHRA, CDR2 YSYEKL. This CDR3 is 15 amino acids long. Using immunoSEQ multiplex PCR, the repertoire was profiled, and TCRdb retains in-frame clones only, with some absent. Of some 980,000 clones in the sample, approximately 80% were seen once. Memory CD4+ cells were the fraction left after CD45RA+ naive selection. The chain combines TRBV4-1 with TRBJ2-7; 7 positions match TRBD1. This sequence was found in a man younger than 35 in good health. The source material was memory CD4+ T cells sorted from blood. As for subset: CD45RA-negative fraction. CDR3 protein: CASSQRDSSPYEQYF. The CDR3 DNA reads as TGCGCCAGCAGCCAAAGGGACAGCTCTCCCTACGAGCAGTACTTC.